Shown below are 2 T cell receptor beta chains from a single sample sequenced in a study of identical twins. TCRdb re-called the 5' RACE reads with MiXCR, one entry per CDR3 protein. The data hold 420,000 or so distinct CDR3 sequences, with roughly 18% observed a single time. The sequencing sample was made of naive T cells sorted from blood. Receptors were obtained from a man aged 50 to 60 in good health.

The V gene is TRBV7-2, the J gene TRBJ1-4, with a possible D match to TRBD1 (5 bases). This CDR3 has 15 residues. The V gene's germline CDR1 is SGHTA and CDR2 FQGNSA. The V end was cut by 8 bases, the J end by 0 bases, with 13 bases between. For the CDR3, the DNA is TGTGCCAGCTCCCGACAGCTTGCAACTAATGAAAAACTGTTTTTT. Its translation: CASSRQLATNEKLFF.

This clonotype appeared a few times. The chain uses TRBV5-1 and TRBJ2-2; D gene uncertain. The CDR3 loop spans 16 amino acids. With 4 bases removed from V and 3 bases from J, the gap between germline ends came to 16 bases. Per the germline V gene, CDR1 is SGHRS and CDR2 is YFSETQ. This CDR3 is CASSLHPSFDTGELFF. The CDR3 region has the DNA TGCGCCAGCAGCCTTCACCCCAGCTTTGACACCGGGGAGCTGTTTTTT.